These 15 T cell receptor beta chains were sequenced from one sample in a study of beta chain features in type 1 diabetes (dated by TCRdb to 2017 to 2018). What the study reported, not specific to this receptor: Type 1 diabetes patients showed a moderate but significant shortening of TCRB CDR3 length in all four CD4+ subsets.

Libraries were built with the immunoSEQ multiplex PCR assay. All of the isolated RNA was reverse transcribed with the High Capacity cDNA Reverse Transcription Kit, so expressed TCRB transcripts were sequenced. In its TCRdb copy, this immuneACCESS table keeps in-frame sequences only and misses some clones. Where compared with another copy, unresolved V genes explain less than half of these, and the others have no known cause. This sample comprises about 660,000 clones, roughly 13% of them detected only once. The ten largest clones add up to nearly 0.04% of the sample. No cognate antigen is known for these TCRs. The material sequenced was naive CD4+ T cells from blood. The cell subset or site label of this sample denotes: true naive CD4+ T cells. These receptors came from a man between 18 and 29 years old with type 1 diabetes.

The chain combines TRBV7-2 with TRBJ2-2; D may be TRBD2 (5 bases). Germline values: CDR1 SGHTA, CDR2 FQGNSA. V shed 3 bases and J shed 4 bases, with 15 bases lying between them. CDR3 length equals 16 residues. CDR3 protein: CASSLRSGPFTGELFF. CDR3 nucleotide sequence: TGTGCCAGCAGCTTGCGGAGCGGCCCATTCACCGGGGAGCTGTTTTTT.

The chain recombines TRBV9 with TRBJ1-2; a possible D gene is TRBD1 (6 bases). Trimming shortened V by 1 base and J by 8 bases, and 21 bases separated the two germline ends. The CDR3 sequence is 16 residues long. Germline V gene data show CDR1 as SGDLS and CDR2 as YYNGEE. CDR3 sequence: CASSVSGQPILGGYTF. CDR3 DNA sequence: TGTGCCAGCAGCGTATCAGGACAGCCTATCCTTGGGGGCTACACCTTC.

The chain uses TRBV6-5 and TRBJ1-5; D uncertain. Germline CDR1 is MNHEY and CDR2 is SVGAGI. The CDR3 runs 15 residues. Trimming removed 5 bases from V and 2 bases from J, with 13 bases in between. This CDR3 reads CASSTRTEGNQPQHF. The CDR3 DNA reads TGTGCCAGCAGTACTCGGACCGAGGGCAATCAGCCCCAGCATTTT.

V gene TRBV6-6 combines with J gene TRBJ2-3; D may be TRBD2 (6 bases). With 10 bases removed from V and 0 bases from J, the gap between germline ends came to 20 bases. In germline, CDR1 is MNHNY, CDR2 SVGAGI (reference sequence). This CDR3 comprises 16 residues. CDR3 residues: CATHGRGPRSTDTQYF. The CDR3 bases are TGTGCCACCCACGGGCGGGGCCCTCGCAGCACAGATACGCAGTATTTT.

This clone was observed a handful of times. The rearrangement joins TRBV30 to TRBJ2-7; 10 nucleotides line up with TRBD2. The J segment lost 9 bases and the V segment lost 4 bases, leaving 18 bases of the junction unmatched. The germline V gene has CDR1 GTSNPN and CDR2 SVGIG (reference sequence). The CDR3 contains 16 residues. The CDR3 reads CAWKARLAGEGRRQYF. CDR3 sequence (DNA): TGTGCCTGGAAGGCAAGACTAGCGGGTGAAGGAAGGAGGCAGTACTTC.

This clone occurred a few times. The gene calls are TRBV5-1 and TRBJ1-6; D gene ambiguous. V lost 2 bases to trimming and J lost 5 bases, with 11 bases between them. Germline V gene sequence: CDR1 SGHRS, CDR2 YFSETQ. The CDR3 is made up of 15 amino acids. In DNA, the CDR3 is TGCGCCAGCAGCTTTGATCTGACTGATAATTCACCCCTCCACTTT. It is translated as CASSFDLTDNSPLHF.

The chain joins TRBV28 to TRBJ2-1; D is unresolved. V was trimmed by 5 bases and J by 10 bases, leaving 9 bases between them. This CDR3 region has 11 residues. Germline-derived CDR1 and CDR2 are MDHEN and SYDVKM. CDR3 sequence reads: CASSVPQEQFF. DNA for the CDR3: TGTGCCAGCAGTGTACCCCAGGAGCAGTTCTTC.

There are a few counts of this clone. The rearrangement links TRBV7-2 to TRBJ2-5; 8 bases align to TRBD1. Germline V CDR1 and CDR2: SGHTA, FQGNSA. Trimming took 5 bases from V and 1 from J; bases not matched to a gene: 9. CDR3 length equals 16 residues. As DNA, the CDR3 is TGTGCCAGCAGCGACGGGGAGGACAGGGCCCAAGAGACCCAGTACTTC. As protein: CASSDGEDRAQETQYF.

The table lists this clone with a few counts. The chain is built from TRBV6-5 and TRBJ2-7; D tentatively reads TRBD1 or TRBD2 (5 bases each). CDR3 size: 15 residues. Trimming removed 4 bases at V and 2 bases at J, with 15 bases between. The germline CDR1 and CDR2 sequences are MNHEY and SVGAGI. This chain's CDR3 is CASSSPGRGAYEQYF. The CDR3 bases are TGTGCCAGCAGTTCCCCGGGACGCGGAGCCTACGAGCAGTACTTC.

This clone was recorded a few times. The chain employs TRBV5-4 and TRBJ2-6; D not certain. CDR1 and CDR2 from the germline V gene are SGHNT and YYREEE (reference sequence). With 4 bases removed from V and 4 bases from J, the gap between germline ends came to 9 bases. The length of the CDR3 is 14 residues. CDR3: CASSQPTGANVLTF. The CDR3 DNA sequence: TGTGCCAGCAGCCAACCTACCGGGGCCAACGTCCTGACTTTC.

The V and J genes are TRBV10-3 and TRBJ2-5, with 8 bases that match TRBD1. Per the germline V gene, CDR1 is ENHRY and CDR2 is SYGVKD. The J segment lost 5 bases and the V segment lost 7 bases, leaving 6 bases of the junction unmatched. CDR3 length: 13 amino acids. DNA for the CDR3: TGTGCCATCACAGACAGGGGTCGGGAGACCCAGTACTTC. Translated, it gives CAITDRGRETQYF.

CDR3 DNA sequence: TGTGCCAGTGAGGGAGGGGTCCTCTCCTACAATGAGCAGTTCTTC. Amino acids: CASEGGVLSYNEQFF. The rearrangement uses TRBV25-1 and TRBJ2-1; TRBD2 matches at 7 bases. Trimming at V came to 9 bases and at J to 0 bases, leaving 8 bases not matched to a gene. CDR1 is MGHDK and CDR2 is SYGVNS in the germline V gene. The CDR3 has 15 residues.

This clone occurred a few times. J is TRBJ2-2 and V is TRBV6-5, with D perhaps TRBD1 (6 bases). CDR3 size: 12 residues. Germline V gives CDR1 MNHEY, CDR2 SVGAGI. V dropped 10 bases and J dropped 3 bases, with 9 bases sitting between them. The CDR3 is CATKGDTGELFF. CDR3 DNA: TGTGCCACCAAGGGGGACACCGGGGAGCTGTTTTTT.

This chain connects TRBV18 to TRBJ1-1; D uncertain. The V gene lost 5 bases and the J gene lost 2 bases, with 12 bases spanning the gap. The CDR3 runs 14 residues. Germline V gene data show CDR1 as KGHSH and CDR2 as LQKENI. CDR3 protein: CASSGQLDNTEAFF. The CDR3 DNA follows: TGTGCCAGCTCAGGGCAGCTTGACAACACTGAAGCTTTCTTT.

This chain uses TRBV7-3 with TRBJ2-3; D is unresolved. This CDR3 contains 12 residues. Trimming took off 5 bases at V and 2 bases at J, with 5 bases between the two ends. Germline CDR1 and CDR2: SGHTA and FQGTGA. CDR3 amino acids: CASSQYTDTQYF. The CDR3 nucleotides read TGTGCCAGCAGCCAATACACAGATACGCAGTATTTT. The full variable domain, rest sourced from reference TRBV7-3 and TRBJ2-3, is GAGVSQTPSNKVTEKGKYVELRCDPISGHTALYWYRQSLGQGPEFLIYFQGTGAADDSGLPNDRFFAVRPEGSVSTLKIQRTERGDSAVYLCASSQYTDTQYFGPGTRLTVL.